This TCR beta chain emerged from a study of T cell responses to AZD1222 COVID-19 vaccine. Study-wide results and caveats: Among spike-specific TCRs, nearly half reportedly target unmutated variant regions.

Profiling relied on immunoSEQ multiplex PCR, and the TCRdb table lists in-frame clones only, not all of them. This table holds more than 95,000 clones, roughly 90% found once. As for this clone: The antigen remains unidentified.

This receptor was taken from an adult in good health. The sequences come from peripheral blood, collected on day 0 of AZD1222 vaccination.

CDR3 DNA: TGTGCCAGCAGCTTAGCTAAGGGAGCGGGAGTTACTGAGAACACCGGGGAGCTGTTTTTT. As protein: CASSLAKGAGVTENTGELFF. The genes are TRBV7-2 and TRBJ2-2; TRBD2 aligns across 8 bases. The CDR3 has 20 residues. V lost 0 bases and J lost 1; bases outside the gene matches: 13. Germline V gene data show CDR1 as SGHTA and CDR2 as FQGNSA. The full variable domain, completed using reference TRBV7-2 and TRBJ2-2, is GAGVSQSPSNKVTEKGKDVELRCDPISGHTALYWYRQSLGQGLEFLIYFQGNSAPDKSGLPSDRFSAERTGGSVSTLTIQRTQQEDSAVYLCASSLAKGAGVTENTGELFFGEGSRLTVL.